This T cell receptor beta chain was recovered during a study of cytomegalovirus exposure and HLA in healthy donors. General study points: In an earlier analysis, productive rearrangement rates for most beta V segments clustered near 90% or 30%.

As for this clone: As yet, its antigen is unknown.

With 60 Vbeta and 13 Jbeta primers, the PCR was carried out. The assay was immunoSEQ multiplex PCR, and TCRdb's table has in-frame clones only and misses some. The data show some 130,000 clones, roughly 60% seen once. This CDR3 region has 14 residues. The trim removed 3 bases at V and 4 bases at J, leaving 5 bases unmatched. Germline V gene sequence: CDR1 LNHDA, CDR2 SQIVND (reference sequence). Healthy bone marrow donors formed the donor group. Though probably carrying unrecorded immune exposures, donors were nominally healthy at sampling. Sequences were obtained from PBMCs. The origin of this receptor is a man aged 35-49 years in good health and CMV-seropositive. The genes are TRBV19 and TRBJ1-1; 7 bases are a match to TRBD1. The CDR3 here is CASSIPSGGTEAFF. The CDR3 region has the DNA TGTGCCAGTAGTATCCCCTCAGGGGGCACTGAAGCTTTCTTT.